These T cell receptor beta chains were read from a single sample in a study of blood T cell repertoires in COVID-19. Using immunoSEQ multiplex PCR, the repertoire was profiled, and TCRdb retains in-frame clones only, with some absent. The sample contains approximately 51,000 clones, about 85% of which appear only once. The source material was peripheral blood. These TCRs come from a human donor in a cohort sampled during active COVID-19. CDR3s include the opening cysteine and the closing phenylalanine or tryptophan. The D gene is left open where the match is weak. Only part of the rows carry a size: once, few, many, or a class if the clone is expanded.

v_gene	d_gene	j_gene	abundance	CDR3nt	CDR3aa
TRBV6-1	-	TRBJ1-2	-	TGTGCCAGCAGTGAAGGACAGGTCTATGGCTACACCTTC	CASSEGQVYGYTF
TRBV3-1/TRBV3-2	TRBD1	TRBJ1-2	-	TGTGCCAGCAGCACCGGGACAGGGTATGGCTACACCTTC	CASSTGTGYGYTF
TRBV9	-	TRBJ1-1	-	TGTGCCAGCAGCGTAGGACAAAGCACTGAAGCTTTCTTT	CASSVGQSTEAFF
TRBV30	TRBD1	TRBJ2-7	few	TGTGCGGGGAGGTCTAGGGACAGGGTCTACGAGCAGTACTTC	CAGRSRDRVYEQYF
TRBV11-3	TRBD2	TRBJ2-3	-	TGTGCCAGCAGCCCAGGACTAGCGTGGGGCACAGATACGCAGTATTTT	CASSPGLAWGTDTQYF
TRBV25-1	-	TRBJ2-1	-	TGTGCCAGCAGTACCCAGGGTCCCTCCTACAATGAGCAGTTCTTC	CASSTQGPSYNEQFF
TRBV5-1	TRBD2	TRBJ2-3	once	TGCGCCAGCAGCCAGTTTGGCGGGGGAAGCACAGATACGCAGTATTTT	CASSQFGGGSTDTQYF
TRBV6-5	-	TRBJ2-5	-	-	CASSSSGLAIQETQYF
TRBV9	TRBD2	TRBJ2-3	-	TGTGCCAGCAGCGCCGTTAGCGGGAGGGTCACAGATACGCAGTATTTT	CASSAVSGRVTDTQYF
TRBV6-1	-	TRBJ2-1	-	TGTGCCAGCAGTGAAACGAGACTAGGATACAATGAGCAGTTCTTC	CASSETRLGYNEQFF
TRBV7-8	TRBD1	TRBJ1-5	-	TGTGCCAGCAGCGCCATAGACAGGGGTAGCAATCAGCCCCAGCATTTT	CASSAIDRGSNQPQHF
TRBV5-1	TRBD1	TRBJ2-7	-	TGCGCCAGCAGCCCCTCGGGACAGGACTACGAGCAGTACTTC	CASSPSGQDYEQYF
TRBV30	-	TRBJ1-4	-	TGTGCCTGGAGTGTACCAGGGGCCCTTAATGAAAAACTGTTTTTT	CAWSVPGALNEKLFF
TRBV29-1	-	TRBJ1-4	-	TGCAGCGTGGGGCGCGGGGATGAAAAACTGTTTTTT	CSVGRGDEKLFF
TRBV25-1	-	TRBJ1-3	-	TGTGCCAGCAGTCCAACGGACGGGAGCTCTGGAAACACCATATATTTT	CASSPTDGSSGNTIYF
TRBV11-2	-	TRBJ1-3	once	TGTGCCAGCAGCTTAACGGGCTCTGGAAACACCATATATTTT	CASSLTGSGNTIYF
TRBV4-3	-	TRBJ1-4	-	TGCGCCAGCAGCCAAGAAAACCGACTCAGAGCTAATGAAAAACTGTTTTTT	CASSQENRLRANEKLFF
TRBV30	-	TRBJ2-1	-	TGTGCCTGGACGCTGCTCGGGGGTAGCTACAATGAGCAGTTCTTC	CAWTLLGGSYNEQFF
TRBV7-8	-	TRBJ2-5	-	TGTGCCAGCAGCTTAGGCATCACACAGGCGCCCCGCGCCCAGTACTTC	CASSLGITQAPRAQYF
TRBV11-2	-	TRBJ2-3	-	TGTGCCAGCAGCTTAGTTCGGGGGTCTAGCACAGATACGCAGTATTTT	CASSLVRGSSTDTQYF
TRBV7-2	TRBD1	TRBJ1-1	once	TGTGCCAGCAGCTTAGCGCCAGGGGGCTCGGGGACTGAAGCTTTCTTT	CASSLAPGGSGTEAFF
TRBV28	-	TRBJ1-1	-	TGTGCCAGCAGTTTAGGGCATACTGAAGCTTTCTTT	CASSLGHTEAFF
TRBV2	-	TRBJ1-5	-	TGTGCCAGCAGTGAAACAGAAATGAAAATTCAGCCCCAGCATTTT	CASSETEMKIQPQHF